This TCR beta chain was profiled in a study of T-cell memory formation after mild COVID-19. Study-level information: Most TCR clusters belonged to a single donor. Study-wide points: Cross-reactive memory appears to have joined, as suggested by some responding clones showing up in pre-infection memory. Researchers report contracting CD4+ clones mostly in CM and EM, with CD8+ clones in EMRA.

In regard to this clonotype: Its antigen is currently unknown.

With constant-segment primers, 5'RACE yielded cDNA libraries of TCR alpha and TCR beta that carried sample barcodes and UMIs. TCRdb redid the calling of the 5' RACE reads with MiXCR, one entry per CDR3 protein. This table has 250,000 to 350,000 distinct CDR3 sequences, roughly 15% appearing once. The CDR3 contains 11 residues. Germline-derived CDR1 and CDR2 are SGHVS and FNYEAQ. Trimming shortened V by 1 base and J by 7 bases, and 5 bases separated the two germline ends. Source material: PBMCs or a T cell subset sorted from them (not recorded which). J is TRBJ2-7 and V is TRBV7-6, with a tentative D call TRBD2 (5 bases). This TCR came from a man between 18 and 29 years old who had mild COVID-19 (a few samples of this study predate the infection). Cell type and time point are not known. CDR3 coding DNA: TGTGCCAGCAGCTTAGGGAGGGAGCAGTACTTC. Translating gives CASSLGREQYF. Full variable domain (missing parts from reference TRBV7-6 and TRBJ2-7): GAGVSQSPRYKVTKRGQDVALRCDPISGHVSLYWYRQALGQGPEFLTYFNYEAQQDKSGLPNDRFSAERPEGSISTLTIQRTEQRDSAMYRCASSLGREQYFGPGTRLTVT.